The clone carrying this T cell receptor (beta chain) was seen many times. Its antigen is currently unknown. The protocol was immunoSEQ multiplex PCR, while the TCRdb copy is restricted to in-frame clones and leaves out a portion. The table lists 42,000 or so clones, no singletons, with about 2.2% in the top ten. This entry is derived from a study of T cell clonality in common variable immunodeficiency. Overall study results and limits: Links between repertoire features and CVID complications were heterogeneity-limited.

Sequencing used peripheral blood mononuclear cells. This clonotype originated in a person between 18 and 75 years old in good health.

The CDR3 DNA, read in part, is TGTGCCAGCAGCTCGGGGTATACTTACGAG. This encodes CASSSGYTYE. The CDR3 in its entirety is CASSSGYTYEQYF. The chain links TRBV5-4 to TRBJ2-7; maybe TRBD2 (5 bases). Read sequence stops 3 residues before the CDR3 end, and the germline J gene provides the missing end. There are 13 residues in the CDR3. In germline, CDR1 is SGHNT, CDR2 YYREEE (reference sequence). Trimming removed 3 bases from V and 4 bases from J, with 11 bases in between.